The 16 T cell receptor beta chains in this list originate from one sample, sequenced in a study of blood T cell repertoires in COVID-19. Sequencing was performed with immunoSEQ multiplex PCR; in TCRdb, only in-frame clones are kept and a portion is missing. Of a few hundred thousand clones detected, about 88% appear once; the ten largest clones hold more than 4%. Sequenced: PBMCs or T cells enriched from blood (not recorded which). The receptors derive from a woman in her 30s who had been exposed to COVID-19.

The rearrangement uses TRBV30 and TRBJ1-6, with a weak D call TRBD1 (5 bases). CDR3 length: 15 residues. Per germline, CDR1 GTSNPN and CDR2 SVGIG (reference sequence). Trimming cost V 0 bases and J 7 bases, with 13 bases left between them. The CDR3 is CAWSVQPGQNSPLHF. The CDR3 DNA sequence: TGTGCCTGGAGTGTACAGCCAGGGCAAAATTCACCCCTCCACTTT.

The chain couples TRBV2 to TRBJ1-5; 8 nucleotides agree with TRBD1. With V trimmed by 6 bases and J by 4 bases, 5 bases remained unmatched. Germline V gives CDR1 SNHLY, CDR2 FYNNEI. CDR3 size: 14 residues. The CDR3 spells CASRNRGFNQPQHF. The CDR3 DNA reads TGTGCCAGCAGGAACAGGGGGTTTAATCAGCCCCAGCATTTT. The whole variable domain, remainder taken from reference TRBV2 and TRBJ1-5, is EPEVTQTPSHQVTQMGQEVILRCVPISNHLYFYWYRQILGQKVEFLVSFYNNEISEKSEIFDDQFSVERPDGSNFTLKIRSTKLEDSAMYFCASRNRGFNQPQHFGDGTRLSIL.

This clone was found a few times. The chain is built from TRBV6-6 and TRBJ2-3; no firm D call. Trimming shortened V by 7 bases and J by 4 bases, and 9 bases separated the two germline ends. This CDR3 has 12 amino acids. Germline V gene lookup returns CDR1 MNHNY and CDR2 SVGAGI (reference sequence). The CDR3 protein is CASTQRADTQYF. As DNA, the CDR3 is TGTGCCAGCACCCAAAGAGCAGATACGCAGTATTTT.

Here the CDR3 reads CASSEATEGSQPQHF. The CDR3 nucleotides read TGTGCCAGCAGTGAAGCGACAGAAGGGTCTCAGCCCCAGCATTTT. The chain links TRBV2 to TRBJ1-5; the D gene is possibly TRBD1 (5 bases). This CDR3 region has 15 residues. Germline CDR1 reads SNHLY; CDR2 reads FYNNEI. Trimming stripped 0 bases from V and 6 bases from J, with 12 bases between. Filled out from reference TRBV2 and TRBJ1-5, the complete variable domain reads EPEVTQTPSHQVTQMGQEVILRCVPISNHLYFYWYRQILGQKVEFLVSFYNNEISEKSEIFDDQFSVERPDGSNFTLKIRSTKLEDSAMYFCASSEATEGSQPQHFGDGTRLSIL.

The genes are TRBV19 and TRBJ1-1; the match to TRBD1 covers 8 bases. With V trimmed by 1 base and J by 0 bases, 4 bases remained unmatched. This CDR3 is 16 amino acids long. Germline assignment: CDR1 LNHDA and CDR2 SQIVND (reference sequence). The CDR3 DNA is TGTGCCAGTAGTATAGCAGCGGGACAGGTGAACACTGAAGCTTTCTTT. Its protein product is CASSIAAGQVNTEAFF.

The chain couples TRBV28 to TRBJ1-1; TRBD1 might be the D (5 bases). Germline loops: CDR1 MDHEN, CDR2 SYDVKM. The CDR3 has 13 amino acids. V was shortened by 6 bases and J by 1 base, with 9 bases between the two germline ends. CDR3 coding DNA: TGTGCCAGCAGAGGTCAGGGGAACACTGAAGCTTTCTTT. Its translation: CASRGQGNTEAFF.

The table lists this clone with a few counts. This chain uses TRBV30 with TRBJ1-2, with a possible D match to TRBD1 (5 bases). V was trimmed by 2 bases and J by 2 bases, leaving 9 bases between them. This CDR3 is built from 13 residues. Per the germline V gene, CDR1 is GTSNPN and CDR2 is SVGIG (reference sequence). Here the CDR3 DNA reads TGTGCCTGGAGTCAAGACAGCAACTATGGCTACACCTTC. The encoded protein is CAWSQDSNYGYTF. The full variable domain, completed using reference TRBV30 and TRBJ1-2, is SQTIHQWPATLVQPVGSPLSLECTVEGTSNPNLYWYRQAAGRGLQLLFYSVGIGQISSEVPQNLSASRPQDRQFILSSKKLLLSDSGFYLCAWSQDSNYGYTFGSGTRLTVV.

This rearrangement joins TRBV5-5 to TRBJ1-5; weak D call: TRBD1 (5 bases). The CDR3 has 13 amino acids. V lost 3 bases and J 9 bases, leaving 13 bases between the germline ends. Germline values: CDR1 SGHKS, CDR2 YYEKEE (reference sequence). CDR3 loop: CASSSGTDGPQHF. The CDR3 coding sequence is TGTGCCAGCAGCTCCGGGACTGACGGGCCCCAGCATTTT.

This clone was counted a few times. The rearrangement links TRBV27 to TRBJ1-6; 9 bases align to TRBD1. Looked up from germline, CDR1 is MNHEY and CDR2 is SMNVEV (reference sequence). J lost 1 base, V lost 2 bases, and 6 bases had no gene match. The CDR3 is made up of 18 amino acids. CDR3 sequence (DNA): TGTGCCAGCAGTTTAAATGGCGGGACAGGGTCCTATAATTCACCCCTCCACTTT. The encoded protein is CASSLNGGTGSYNSPLHF.

This rearrangement joins TRBV19 to TRBJ1-5; TRBD1 matches 9 bases. Trimming took 6 bases from V and 5 from J; bases not matched to a gene: 14. The CDR3 totals 17 residues. CDR1 LNHDA and CDR2 SQIVND come from the germline V gene (reference sequence). The CDR3 loop is CASRARPDRGEHQPQHF. The CDR3 DNA is TGTGCCAGTAGGGCGAGGCCAGACAGGGGGGAGCATCAGCCCCAGCATTTT.

The gene calls are TRBV7-9 and TRBJ1-4, with D unclear. CDR1 is SEHNR, CDR2 FQNEAQ, per germline (reference sequence). The CDR3 consists of 13 residues. V shed 3 bases and J shed 15 bases, with 17 bases lying between them. The CDR3 loop reads CASSFPGGRRMFF. DNA for the CDR3: TGTGCCAGCAGCTTTCCAGGAGGTCGACGCATGTTTTTT.

This rearrangement joins TRBV19 to TRBJ2-7; 9 bases map to TRBD2. Trimming removed 5 bases from V and 2 bases from J; junction bases left unmatched: 4. CDR1 and CDR2 (germline): LNHDA, SQIVND (reference sequence). The CDR3 length is 14 residues. The CDR3 spells CASSLLAGPYEQYF. For the CDR3, the DNA is TGTGCCAGTAGTCTCCTAGCGGGGCCCTACGAGCAGTACTTC. The full variable domain, its missing parts supplied by reference TRBV19 and TRBJ2-7, is DGGITQSPKYLFRKEGQNVTLSCEQNLNHDAMYWYRQDPGQGLRLIYYSQIVNDFQKGDIAEGYSVSREKKESFPLTVTSAQKNPTAFYLCASSLLAGPYEQYFGPGTRLTVT.

The CDR3 nucleotides are TGTGCCAGCAGCTTGCGCTACGAGCAGTACTTC. Its protein product is CASSLRYEQYF. The chain uses TRBV5-8 and TRBJ2-7; D not certain. In germline, CDR1 is SGHTS, CDR2 YDEGEE. This CDR3 contains 11 residues. The ends were cut back, 1 base at V and 3 bases at J, with 2 bases in the middle.

This chain joins TRBV2 and TRBJ1-5; possible D gene TRBD1, 5 bases. Germline V CDR1 and CDR2: SNHLY, FYNNEI. With 5 bases removed from V and 0 bases from J, the gap between germline ends came to 11 bases. This CDR3 is 15 amino acids long. The CDR3 loop is CASSPQGNSNQPQHF. CDR3 in DNA: TGTGCCAGCAGTCCTCAGGGTAATAGCAATCAGCCCCAGCATTTT.

The CDR3 sequence is CASSLVGGKLFF. CDR3 in DNA: TGTGCCAGCAGCCTTGTAGGGGGAAAACTGTTTTTT. The rearrangement links TRBV3-1 (or the pseudogene TRBV3-2) to TRBJ1-4; perhaps TRBD1 as D (6 bases). V dropped 4 bases and J dropped 10 bases, with 10 bases sitting between them. The CDR3 covers 12 residues. Looked up from germline, CDR1 is LGHDT and CDR2 is YNNKEL (reference sequence).

This chain links TRBV6-5 with TRBJ1-2; no definite D call. CDR3 size: 13 residues. In germline, CDR1 is MNHEY, CDR2 SVGAGI. Trimming removed 2 bases from V and 3 bases from J, with 7 bases in between. DNA of the CDR3: TGTGCCAGCAGTTACAGCGGGGACTATGGCTACACCTTC. It is translated as CASSYSGDYGYTF.